Listed here is a single T cell receptor (beta chain). What it binds is unknown. Over 95% purity was reached by all sorted populations. The isolated RNA, all of it, was reverse transcribed, so expressed TCRB transcripts were what got sequenced. This table comes from immunoSEQ multiplex PCR, and its TCRdb copy is limited to in-frame clones, with some not included. This table holds 860,000 or so clones, about 17% found once. The data were taken from a study of beta chain features in type 1 diabetes. Study-level results: The question of HLA type influencing TCRB rearrangement was one that remained unresolved here.

The V segment lost 0 bases and the J segment 4 bases; nucleotides outside the gene matches: 11. CDR1 is SGDLS, CDR2 YYNGEE, per germline. This CDR3 region has 19 residues. The chain joins TRBV9 to TRBJ2-1, with 12 bases identical to TRBD2. This clonotype was sampled from a woman aged 18-29 years in good health. The sequenced sample consisted of naive CD4+ T cells from blood. CDR3 amino acids: CASSVGLAGVSGVYNEQFF. The CDR3 bases are TGTGCCAGCAGCGTAGGACTAGCGGGAGTCTCGGGGGTTTACAATGAGCAGTTCTTC.